This T cell receptor (beta chain) derives from a study of CD8 T cells in ankylosing spondylitis. TCRdb re-called the 5' RACE reads through MiXCR, storing one row per CDR3 protein. The sample lists 700,000 to 1,000,000 distinct CDR3 sequences; roughly 10% were seen once. General study points: Those disease-linked clones were CD8+; they were also relatively rare in peripheral blood. Significant enrichment of disease-linked clones was reportedly seen in matched ankylosing spondylitis synovial fluid. Under 10 highly homologous variants formed a TCR beta motif that appeared characteristic of ankylosing spondylitis blood.

Looked up from germline, CDR1 is SGHRS and CDR2 is YFSETQ. CDR3 length: 14 residues. The germline V and J ends were trimmed by 2 bases and 6 bases, with 11 bases remaining between them. About this clonotype itself: Antigen specificity is unknown.

The source is a male donor with ankylosing spondylitis. The genes are TRBV5-1 and TRBJ1-4, with a tentative D call TRBD1 (5 bases). The source material was blood, either unsorted or a sorted T cell fraction (not recorded which). CDR3 sequence: CASSFGAEHEKLFF. The DNA of the CDR3 is TGCGCCAGCAGCTTCGGGGCTGAGCATGAAAAACTGTTTTTT.